The 14 T cell receptor beta chains presented below share a single source sample, sequenced in a study of blood T cell repertoires in COVID-19. Some clones are missing from TCRdb's copy, which holds only in-frame ones; the method was immunoSEQ multiplex PCR. The data contain a few hundred thousand clones, approximately 85% of them singletons. Sequences were obtained from PBMCs or T cells enriched from blood (not recorded which). All receptors derive from a woman aged 50 to 65 who had recovered from COVID-19.

Notes on this clone: Germline is not matched at one junction end, which may reflect a read error. The genes are TRBV14 and TRBJ1-2; D not resolved. The germline V gene has CDR1 SGHDN and CDR2 FVKESK. This CDR3 contains 15 residues. DNA for the CDR3: TGTGCCAGCAGTCAAGACCGGGGTCGGAACTATGGCTACACCTTC. This gives the protein CASSQDRGRNYGYTF.

CDR3 sequence reads: CASIRGGDEDTQYF. CDR3 coding DNA: TGTGCCAGCATCCGGGGGGGGGATGAGGATACGCAGTATTTT. The chain employs TRBV2 and TRBJ2-3, with 8 positions matching TRBD2. Per germline, CDR1 SNHLY and CDR2 FYNNEI. V lost 7 bases and J lost 6; bases outside the gene matches: 9. This CDR3 spans 14 amino acids.

V gene TRBV9 combines with J gene TRBJ1-4, with D maybe TRBD1 (6 bases). The CDR3 covers 15 residues. The V gene lost 0 bases and the J gene lost 7 bases, with 13 bases spanning the gap. Germline loops: CDR1 SGDLS, CDR2 YYNGEE. The CDR3 loop reads CASSVGGQLGEKLFF. The CDR3, as DNA: TGTGCCAGCAGCGTAGGTGGACAGTTGGGTGAAAAACTGTTTTTT.

The CDR3 protein is CASSPTSGRFYEQFF. CDR3 sequence (DNA): TGTGCCAGCAGCCCGACGAGCGGGAGATTCTATGAGCAGTTCTTC. This chain links TRBV7-2 with TRBJ2-1, with 8 bases aligning to TRBD2. With V trimmed by 5 bases and J by 8 bases, 11 bases remained unmatched. The germline gives CDR1 SGHTA, CDR2 FQGNSA. There are 15 residues in the CDR3.

The rearrangement uses TRBV4-2 and TRBJ2-7; 8 nucleotides agree with TRBD2. Germline V gene lookup returns CDR1 LGHNA and CDR2 YNFKEQ. This CDR3 is built from 15 residues. The ends lost 4 bases at V and 1 base at J; junction bases unmatched: 6. In DNA, the CDR3 is TGTGCCAGCAGCCTAAGTGCGGGAGGTTCCTACGAGCAGTACTTC. Translated: CASSLSAGGSYEQYF.

CDR3 nucleotide sequence: TGTGCCAGCAGTCCAAGACAGTGGACCTCCTACGAGCAGTACTTC. Translated: CASSPRQWTSYEQYF. V gene TRBV2 combines with J gene TRBJ2-7, with D perhaps matching TRBD1 (5 bases). This CDR3 has 15 residues. V lost 5 bases to trimming and J lost 0 bases, with 14 bases between them. Germline V gene lookup returns CDR1 SNHLY and CDR2 FYNNEI.

This rearrangement joins TRBV2 to TRBJ2-3; a weak D match, TRBD2 (6 bases). Germline CDR1 and CDR2: SNHLY and FYNNEI. This CDR3 is 14 amino acids long. Between the trimmed V and J ends, which lost 6 bases and 1 base, there was a span of 11 bases. As DNA, the CDR3 is TGTGCCAGCAGGAAGGTAGCGGGCACAGATACGCAGTATTTT. Its protein product is CASRKVAGTDTQYF.

The genes are TRBV25-1 and TRBJ2-1; 10 bases are a match to TRBD1. The junction had 6 bases not matched to a gene; V was cut back by 4 bases and J by 6 bases. Germline CDR1 reads MGHDK; CDR2 reads SYGVNS. This CDR3 spans 15 amino acids. The CDR3, as DNA: TGTGCCAGCAGTGCCCCCCGGACAGGGGGCAATGAGCAGTTCTTC. It yields the protein CASSAPRTGGNEQFF.

The chain couples TRBV15 to TRBJ1-5; TRBD1 agrees at 7 bases. CDR3 length equals 14 residues. Germline lookup yields CDR1 LNHNV and CDR2 YYDKDF (reference sequence). J gave up 7 bases and V 4 bases, and 7 bases lay outside the gene matches. The CDR3 is CATSTGQVGQPQHF. CDR3 DNA: TGTGCCACCAGCACCGGACAGGTCGGACAGCCCCAGCATTTT.

The V gene is TRBV19, the J gene TRBJ1-1; D may be TRBD1 (5 bases). CDR3 size: 14 residues. The ends were cut back, 3 bases at V and 1 base at J, with 9 bases in the middle. CDR1 is LNHDA, CDR2 SQIVND, per germline (reference sequence). The CDR3 here is CASSIQTGNTEAFF. CDR3 in DNA: TGTGCCAGTAGTATCCAAACAGGGAACACTGAAGCTTTCTTT.

In the case of this clone: The same CDR3 is also encoded by other DNA sequences in this sample. J is TRBJ1-2 and V is TRBV27; D is perhaps TRBD1 (5 bases). This CDR3 contains 13 residues. Germline CDR1 MNHEY, CDR2 SMNVEV (reference sequence). V shed 2 bases and J shed 8 bases, with 12 bases lying between them. CDR3 bases: TGTGCCAGCAGTTTACGCCAGGGAGGCGGCTACACCTTC. It yields the protein CASSLRQGGGYTF.

The rearrangement uses TRBV7-9 and TRBJ2-1, with 10 bases matching TRBD2. Germline CDR1 reads SEHNR; CDR2 reads FQNEAQ (reference sequence). V shed 6 bases and J 3 bases; nucleotides not matched to a gene: 5. CDR3 length equals 15 residues. CDR3 amino acids: CASRTSGILYNEQFF. In nucleotides, the CDR3 is TGTGCCAGCAGAACTAGCGGGATACTCTACAATGAGCAGTTCTTC.

The rearrangement links TRBV5-1 to TRBJ2-1; 7 bases are a match to TRBD1. The CDR3 covers 15 residues. Germline V gene sequence: CDR1 SGHRS, CDR2 YFSETQ. The trim removed 0 bases at V and 7 bases at J, leaving 7 bases unmatched. The CDR3 region is CASSLAPGTENEQFF. In DNA form, the CDR3 reads TGCGCCAGCAGCTTGGCCCCCGGGACAGAGAATGAGCAGTTCTTC.

This clone turned up a few times. CDR3 sequence reads: CASSPPGGIPSTDTQYF. Here the CDR3 DNA reads TGTGCCAGCAGCCCCCCCGGGGGGATCCCAAGCACAGATACGCAGTATTTT. The rearrangement joins TRBV7-9 to TRBJ2-3; 7 positions match TRBD2. Germline V CDR1 and CDR2: SEHNR, FQNEAQ (reference sequence). The CDR3 has 17 residues. Trimming cost V 5 bases and J 0 bases; bases outside gene matches: 11. Combining the CDR3 with reference TRBV7-9 and TRBJ2-3 gives the whole variable domain DTGVSQNPRHKITKRGQNVTFRCDPISEHNRLYWYRQTLGQGPEFLTYFQNEAQLEKSRLLSDRFSAERPKGSFSTLEIQRTEQGDSAMYLCASSPPGGIPSTDTQYFGPGTRLTVL.